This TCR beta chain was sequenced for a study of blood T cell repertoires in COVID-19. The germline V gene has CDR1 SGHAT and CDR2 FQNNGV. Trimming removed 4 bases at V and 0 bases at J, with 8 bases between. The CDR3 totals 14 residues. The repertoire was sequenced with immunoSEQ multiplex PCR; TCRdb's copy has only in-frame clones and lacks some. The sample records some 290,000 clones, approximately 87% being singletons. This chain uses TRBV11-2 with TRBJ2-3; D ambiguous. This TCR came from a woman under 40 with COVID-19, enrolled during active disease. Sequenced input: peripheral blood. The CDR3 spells CASSSYSSTDTQYF. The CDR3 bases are TGTGCCAGCAGCTCCTATTCTAGCACAGATACGCAGTATTTT.